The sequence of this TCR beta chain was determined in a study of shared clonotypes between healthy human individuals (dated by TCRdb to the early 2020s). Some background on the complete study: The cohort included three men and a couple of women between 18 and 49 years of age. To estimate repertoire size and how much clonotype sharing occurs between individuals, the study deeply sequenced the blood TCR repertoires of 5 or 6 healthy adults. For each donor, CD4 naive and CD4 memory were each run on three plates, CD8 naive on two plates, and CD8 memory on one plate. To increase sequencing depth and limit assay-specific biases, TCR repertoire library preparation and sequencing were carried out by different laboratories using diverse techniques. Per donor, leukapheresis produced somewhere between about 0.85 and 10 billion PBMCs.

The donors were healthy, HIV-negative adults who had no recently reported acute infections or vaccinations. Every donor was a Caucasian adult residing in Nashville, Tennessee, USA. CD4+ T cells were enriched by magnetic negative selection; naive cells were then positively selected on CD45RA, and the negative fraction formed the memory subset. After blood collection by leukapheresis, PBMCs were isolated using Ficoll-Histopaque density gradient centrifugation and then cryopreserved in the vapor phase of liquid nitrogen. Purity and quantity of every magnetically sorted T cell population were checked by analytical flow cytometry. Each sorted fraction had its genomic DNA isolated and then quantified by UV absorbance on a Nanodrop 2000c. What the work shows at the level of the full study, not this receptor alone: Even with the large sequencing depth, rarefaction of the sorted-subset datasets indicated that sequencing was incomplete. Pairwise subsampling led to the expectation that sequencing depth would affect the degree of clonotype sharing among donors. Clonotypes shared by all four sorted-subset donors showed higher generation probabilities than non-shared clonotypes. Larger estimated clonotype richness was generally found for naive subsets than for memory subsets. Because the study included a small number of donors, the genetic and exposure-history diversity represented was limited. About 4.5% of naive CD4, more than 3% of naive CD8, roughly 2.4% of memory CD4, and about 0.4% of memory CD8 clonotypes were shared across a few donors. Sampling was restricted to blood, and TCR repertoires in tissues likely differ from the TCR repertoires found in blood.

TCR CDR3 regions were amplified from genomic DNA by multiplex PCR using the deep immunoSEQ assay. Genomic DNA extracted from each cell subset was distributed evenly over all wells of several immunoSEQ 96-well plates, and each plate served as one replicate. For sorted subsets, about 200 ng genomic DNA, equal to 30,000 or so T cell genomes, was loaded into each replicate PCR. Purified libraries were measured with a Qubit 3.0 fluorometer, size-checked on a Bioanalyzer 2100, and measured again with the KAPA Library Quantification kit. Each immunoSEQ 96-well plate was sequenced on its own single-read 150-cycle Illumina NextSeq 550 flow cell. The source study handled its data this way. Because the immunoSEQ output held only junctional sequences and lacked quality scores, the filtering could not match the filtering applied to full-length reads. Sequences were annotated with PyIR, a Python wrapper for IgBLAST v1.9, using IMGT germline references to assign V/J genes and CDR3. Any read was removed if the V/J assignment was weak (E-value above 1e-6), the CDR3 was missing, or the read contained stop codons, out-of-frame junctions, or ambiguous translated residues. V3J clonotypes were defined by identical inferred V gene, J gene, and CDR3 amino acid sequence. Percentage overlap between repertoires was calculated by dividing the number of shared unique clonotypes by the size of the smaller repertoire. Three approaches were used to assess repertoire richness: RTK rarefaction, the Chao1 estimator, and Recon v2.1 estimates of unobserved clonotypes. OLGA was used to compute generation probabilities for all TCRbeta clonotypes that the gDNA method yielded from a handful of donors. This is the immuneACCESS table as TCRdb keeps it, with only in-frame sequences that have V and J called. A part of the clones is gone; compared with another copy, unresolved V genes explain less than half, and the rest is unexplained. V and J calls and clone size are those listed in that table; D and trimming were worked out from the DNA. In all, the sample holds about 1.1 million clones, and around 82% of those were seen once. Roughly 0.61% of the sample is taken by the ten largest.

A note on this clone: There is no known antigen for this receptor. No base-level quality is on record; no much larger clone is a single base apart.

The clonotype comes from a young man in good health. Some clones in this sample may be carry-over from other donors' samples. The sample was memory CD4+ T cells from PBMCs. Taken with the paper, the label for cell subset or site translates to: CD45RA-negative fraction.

The CDR3 amino acid sequence is: CASSKDVNQPQHF. The base sequence is TGTGCCAGCAGCAAAGACGTTAATCAGCCCCAGCATTTT. Here the chain combines TRBV11-2 and TRBJ1-5; no D gene can be assigned with confidence. The CDR3 measures 13 amino acids from cysteine to phenylalanine. Only CDR3 DNA remains: 39 bases, in frame from the first base. The trim is 5 bases for V and 4 bases for J, with a gap of 9 bases between the germline ends. Based on the germline V gene, the CDR1 and CDR2 sequences are SGHAT and FQNNGV.